The following is a T cell receptor (beta chain) sequence with its context. The record originates from a study of T cells in Graves' hyperthyroidism and ophthalmopathy. TCR beta CDR3 sequences were amplified from RNA transcripts. Initially, a first-round RT-PCR of the TCR CDR3 employed the HTBI primer set. Using its own MiXCR run on the multiplex PCR reads, TCRdb lists one record per CDR3 protein. The sample records around 520,000 distinct CDR3 sequences, about 14% being singletons. The CDR3 sequence is 17 residues long. The V and J ends lost 7 bases and 5 bases, in that order; junction bases with no gene match: 15. Per germline, CDR1 MNHNS and CDR2 SASEGT.

The chain joins TRBV6-1 to TRBJ1-5; 9 bases are shared with TRBD1. The sequencing input was blood. This clonotype was sampled from a woman aged 35 to 49 with Graves' hyperthyroidism. Here the CDR3 reads CASTNPTGGPPHQPQHF. In nucleotides, the CDR3 is TGTGCCAGCACGAACCCGACAGGGGGGCCCCCTCATCAGCCCCAGCATTTT.